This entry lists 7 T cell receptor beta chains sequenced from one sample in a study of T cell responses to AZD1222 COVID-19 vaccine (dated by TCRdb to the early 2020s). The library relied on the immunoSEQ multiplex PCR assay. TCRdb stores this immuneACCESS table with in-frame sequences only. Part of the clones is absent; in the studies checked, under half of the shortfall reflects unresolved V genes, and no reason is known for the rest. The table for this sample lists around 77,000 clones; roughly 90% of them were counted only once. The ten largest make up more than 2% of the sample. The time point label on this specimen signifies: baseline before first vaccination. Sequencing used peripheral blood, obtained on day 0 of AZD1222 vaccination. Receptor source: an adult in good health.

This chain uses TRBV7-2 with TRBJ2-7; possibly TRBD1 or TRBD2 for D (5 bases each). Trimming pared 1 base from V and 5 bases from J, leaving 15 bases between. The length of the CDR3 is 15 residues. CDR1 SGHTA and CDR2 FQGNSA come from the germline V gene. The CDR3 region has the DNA TGTGCCAGCAGCTTAGAGGGACCCGGCGTAGACGAGCAGTACTTC. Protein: CASSLEGPGVDEQYF.

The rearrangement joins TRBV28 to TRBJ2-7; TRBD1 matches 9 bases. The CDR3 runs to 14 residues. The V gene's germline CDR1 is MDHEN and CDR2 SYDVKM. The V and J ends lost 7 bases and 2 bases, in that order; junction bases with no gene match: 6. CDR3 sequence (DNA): TGTGCCAGCACACCACAGGGGGCCCCCTACGAGCAGTACTTC. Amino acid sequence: CASTPQGAPYEQYF. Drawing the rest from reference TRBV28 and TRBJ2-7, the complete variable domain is DVKVTQSSRYLVKRTGEKVFLECVQDMDHENMFWYRQDPGLGLRLIYFSYDVKMKEKGDIPEGYSVSREKKERFSLILESASTNQTSMYLCASTPQGAPYEQYFGPGTRLTVT.

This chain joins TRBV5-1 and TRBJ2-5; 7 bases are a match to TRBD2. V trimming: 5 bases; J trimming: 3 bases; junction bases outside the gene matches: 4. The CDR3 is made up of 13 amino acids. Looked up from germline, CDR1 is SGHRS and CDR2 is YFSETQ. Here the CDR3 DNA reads TGCGCCAGCAGTCCTACTAGCGAAGAGACCCAGTACTTC. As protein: CASSPTSEETQYF.

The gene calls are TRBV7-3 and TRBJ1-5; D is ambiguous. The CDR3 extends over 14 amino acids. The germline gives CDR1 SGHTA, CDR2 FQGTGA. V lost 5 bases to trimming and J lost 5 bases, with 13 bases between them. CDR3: CASSKGSLDQPQHF. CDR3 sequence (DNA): TGTGCCAGCAGCAAGGGTAGCTTGGATCAGCCCCAGCATTTT.

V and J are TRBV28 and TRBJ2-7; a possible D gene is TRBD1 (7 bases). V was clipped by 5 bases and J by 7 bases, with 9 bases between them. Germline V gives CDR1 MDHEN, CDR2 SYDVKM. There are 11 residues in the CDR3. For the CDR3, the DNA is TGTGCCAGCAGTCAGGGGGGAGAGCAGTACTTC. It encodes CASSQGGEQYF. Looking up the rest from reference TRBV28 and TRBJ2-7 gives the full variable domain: DVKVTQSSRYLVKRTGEKVFLECVQDMDHENMFWYRQDPGLGLRLIYFSYDVKMKEKGDIPEGYSVSREKKERFSLILESASTNQTSMYLCASSQGGEQYFGPGTRLTVT.

The CDR3 spells CASRPPRGTHNYNEQFF. As DNA, the CDR3 is TGTGCCAGTAGACCACCGCGTGGGACACATAACTACAATGAGCAGTTCTTC. V usage is TRBV19 and J usage is TRBJ2-1; TRBD1 might be the D (6 bases). There are 17 residues in the CDR3. Germline V gives CDR1 LNHDA, CDR2 SQIVND (reference sequence). The V end lost 6 bases, the J end lost 3 bases, and 21 bases lay between the germline ends.

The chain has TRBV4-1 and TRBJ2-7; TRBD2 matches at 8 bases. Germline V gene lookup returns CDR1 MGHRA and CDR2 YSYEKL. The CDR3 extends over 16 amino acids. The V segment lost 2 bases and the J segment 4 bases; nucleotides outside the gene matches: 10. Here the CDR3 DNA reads TGCGCCAGCAGCCAACTCCCCGGGGGGGCTTCTTACGAGCAGTACTTC. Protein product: CASSQLPGGASYEQYF.